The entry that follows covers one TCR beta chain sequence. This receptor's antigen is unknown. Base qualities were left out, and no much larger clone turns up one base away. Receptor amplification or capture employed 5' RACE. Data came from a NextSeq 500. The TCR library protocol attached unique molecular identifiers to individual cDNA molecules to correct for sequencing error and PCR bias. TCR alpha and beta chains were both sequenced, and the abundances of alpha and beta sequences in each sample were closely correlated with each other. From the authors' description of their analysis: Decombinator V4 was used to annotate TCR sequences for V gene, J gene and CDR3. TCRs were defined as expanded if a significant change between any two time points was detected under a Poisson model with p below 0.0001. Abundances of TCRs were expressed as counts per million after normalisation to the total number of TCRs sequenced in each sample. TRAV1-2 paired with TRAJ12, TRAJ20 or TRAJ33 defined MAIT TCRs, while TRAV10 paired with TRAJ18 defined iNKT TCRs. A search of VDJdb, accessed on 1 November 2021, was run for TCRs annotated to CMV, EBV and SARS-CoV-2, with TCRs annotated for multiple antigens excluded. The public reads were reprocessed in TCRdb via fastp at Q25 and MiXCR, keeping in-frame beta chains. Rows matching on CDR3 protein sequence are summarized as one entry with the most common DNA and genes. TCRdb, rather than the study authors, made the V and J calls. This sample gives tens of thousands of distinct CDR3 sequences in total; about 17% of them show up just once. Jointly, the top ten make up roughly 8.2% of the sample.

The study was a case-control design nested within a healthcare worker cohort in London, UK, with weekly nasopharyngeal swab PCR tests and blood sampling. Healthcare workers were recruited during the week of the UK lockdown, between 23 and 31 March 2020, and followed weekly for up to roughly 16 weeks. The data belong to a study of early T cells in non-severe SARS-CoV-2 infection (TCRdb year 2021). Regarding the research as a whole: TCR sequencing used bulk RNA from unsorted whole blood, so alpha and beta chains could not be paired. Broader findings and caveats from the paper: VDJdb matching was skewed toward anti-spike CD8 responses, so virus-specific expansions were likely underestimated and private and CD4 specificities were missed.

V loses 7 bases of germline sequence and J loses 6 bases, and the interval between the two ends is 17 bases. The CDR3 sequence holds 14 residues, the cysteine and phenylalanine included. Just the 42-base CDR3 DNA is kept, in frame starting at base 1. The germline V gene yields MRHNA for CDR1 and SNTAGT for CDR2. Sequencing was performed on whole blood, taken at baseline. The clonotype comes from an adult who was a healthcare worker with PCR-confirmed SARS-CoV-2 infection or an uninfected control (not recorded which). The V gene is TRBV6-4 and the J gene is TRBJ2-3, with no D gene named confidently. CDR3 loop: CASIPPPIYDTQYF. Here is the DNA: TGTGCCAGCATCCCCCCGCCCATATACGATACGCAGTATTTT.